Listed here is a single T cell receptor beta chain. This sample stems from a study of blood T cell repertoires in COVID-19. About the research overall: In each case, the material was cDNA or gDNA derived from T cells, B-cell-depleted T cells, or PBMCs.

Source study methods: Estimates of nucleated cell counts were drawn from the amplification of reference gene primers. Clones were read by immunoSEQ multiplex PCR, and TCRdb kept only the in-frame ones, dropping some. V, J and clone size are taken as reported in that table, and D and trimming were inferred from the DNA itself. The repertoire includes some 670,000 clones, approximately 90% of them detected once, and over 0.2% sits in the top ten. The J segment lost 2 bases and the V segment lost 8 bases, leaving 6 bases of the junction unmatched. The CDR3 is 13 amino acids. Germline V gene sequence: CDR1 MNHEY, CDR2 SVGAGI.

This sequence was found in a woman aged 18-30 years with acute or convalescent COVID-19. The source material was peripheral blood. The J gene is TRBJ2-7, the V gene TRBV6-5, with 7 bases fitting TRBD1. CDR3 coding DNA: TGTGCCAGCGGAAGGACAGGTCCCTACGAGCAGTACTTC. This sequence encodes CASGRTGPYEQYF.